One T cell receptor beta chain is described in this entry. This clone was counted once. What this receptor recognizes is not known. Base qualities are not at hand, and no much larger clone is one base apart. The CDR3 regions of human TCRbeta chains were analyzed by immunosequencing. For the original study's pipeline: TCRs in the repertoires were matched against a reference library of SARS-CoV-2-specific TCRs that had been generated with the MIRA antigen-specificity platform. Breadth was defined as the fraction of unique TCRs that were SARS-CoV-2-associated, and depth was defined as the fraction of total T cells that were SARS-CoV-2-associated. Each spike-specific TCR was assigned to its reactive spike region and to a CD4 or CD8 class using the MIRA data. Log10-transformed breadth and depth values were compared by one-way ANOVA with Sidak's multiple comparisons tests. What TCRdb holds here is the immuneACCESS table cut down to in-frame rearrangements. Part of the clones is not present; checked against another copy, under half of the missing clones reflect an unresolved V gene, and the others are unexplained. That table is the source of V, J and clone size, and D and trimming were worked out from the DNA. Recorded for this sample are 100,000 or so clones; about 93% of them occurred a single time. Together, the top ten hold roughly 2.2% of the sample.

The sample belongs to a study of T cell responses to AZD1222 COVID-19 vaccine (dated by TCRdb to 2020 to 2023). Regarding the complete study: Because spike-specific TCR depth and breadth did not differ between the two schedules, AZD1222 recipients who got a second dose at roughly 4 weeks were pooled with those who got a second dose at roughly 12 weeks. TCR sequencing was performed for fewer than 250 trial participants, of whom about 210 were given two doses of AZD1222 and around 25 were given two doses of MenACWY control vaccine. Trial participants were enrolled by age into 18-55, 56-69 and 70-plus year subgroups, with roughly 160, 29 and 62 TCR-sequenced participants respectively.

The study at large found these results: Conclusions about previously exposed vaccinees are limited because only a handful of AZD1222 recipients were SARS-CoV-2 seropositive at baseline. Most participants were white British and females outnumbered males, and the authors suggested that clonal diversity may have been underestimated. After two AZD1222 doses, both the breadth and the depth of spike-specific TCRs were significantly higher than at day 0 and than in MenACWY recipients. Reportedly, almost half of the unique spike-specific TCRs recognized epitopes lying outside the regions that are mutated in the B.1.351 and B.1.1.7 variants. The vaccine-associated CD4 TCRs covered the entire spike protein, and the dominant responses fell in regions 160-218 and 743-854. The 56-69-year group was small, and its depth increase did not reach significance, likely because of low power. Because no day 14 peak-response samples were available, repertoires were characterized only after the peak T cell response.

In light of the paper, this sample's time point label describes: baseline before first vaccination. The vaccinee samples were drawn from two UK trials, COV001 and COV002, one of which was a single-blind randomized controlled phase 2/3 trial testing AZD1222 (ChAdOx1 nCoV-19) in healthy adults. Trial participant PBMC samples were collected at day 0 and day 28 after the second dose for TCRbeta chain sequencing. V is reduced by 3 bases and J by 10 bases, leaving a spacing of 13 bases between them. The CDR3, from cysteine to phenylalanine, totals 13 residues. The sequence is cut down to CDR3 DNA, 39 bases in frame from base 1. Taken from the germline V gene (reference sequence), the CDR1 and CDR2 loops are DFQATT and SNEGSKA.

The sequence was obtained from an adult in good health. Specimen: peripheral blood, collected on day 0 of AZD1222 vaccination. The V gene is TRBV20-1 and the J gene is TRBJ1-6; no D segment can be confidently identified. The CDR3 has the sequence CSASRGHQSPLHF. The DNA sequence reads TGCAGTGCTAGTCGGGGTCACCAGTCACCCCTCCACTTT.